This T cell receptor beta chain was sequenced for a study of T-cell memory formation after mild COVID-19. Study-level points and caveats: Confirmation was lacking for SARS-CoV-2 specificity of second-wave clones that peaked on day 37. For contracting clones, CD4+ ones sat mainly in CM and EM, CD8+ in EMRA.

TCR alpha and TCR beta cDNA libraries carrying sample barcodes and UMIs were produced by 5'RACE using constant-segment primers. A single record per CDR3 protein comes from TCRdb applying MiXCR to the 5' RACE reads. The repertoire includes roughly 310,000 distinct CDR3 sequences, more than 15% of them detected once, and approximately 20% sits in the top ten. This clonotype has more than one count but fewer than ten. Antigen unknown. The V gene lost 5 bases and the J gene lost 4 bases, with 11 bases spanning the gap. The CDR3 sequence is 13 residues long. Per germline, CDR1 SGHVS and CDR2 FNYEAQ. Sequences were obtained from PBMCs or a T cell subset sorted from them (not recorded which). The receptor was isolated from a man younger than 35 who had mild COVID-19 (a few samples of this study predate the infection). Cell type and time point are not known. The chain recombines TRBV7-6 with TRBJ1-2; no reliable D call. DNA of the CDR3: TGTGCCAGCAGCCAGGTTGGCGGCTATGGCTACACCTTC. Its translation is CASSQVGGYGYTF.